This TCR beta chain derives from a study of shared clonotypes between healthy human individuals (dated by TCRdb to about 2020). At the level of the whole study: Three men and two women, aged 18 to 49 years, made up the cohort. Different laboratories and diverse techniques were used to prepare libraries and sequence TCR repertoires, to increase sequencing depth and limit assay-specific biases. For each donor, CD4 naive and CD4 memory were each run on three plates, CD8 naive on two plates, and CD8 memory on one plate. Between about 0.9 and 10 billion PBMCs per donor were obtained by leukapheresis. The study deeply sequenced blood TCR repertoires of roughly five healthy adults to estimate repertoire size and the extent of clonotype sharing between individuals.

The paper as a whole reports these results and caveats: The genetic and exposure-history diversity represented was limited by the small number of donors. When several donors were compared, the shared fraction of clonotypes was about 5% for naive CD4, around 3.6% for naive CD8, 2.3% for memory CD4, and 0.35% to 0.4% for memory CD8. Only blood was sampled, and tissue TCR repertoires likely differ from those in blood. Based on pairwise subsampling, the degree of clonotype sharing among donors was expected to be affected by sequencing depth. Naive subsets generally had larger estimated clonotype richness than memory subsets. Clonotypes shared by all four sorted-subset donors showed higher generation probabilities than non-shared clonotypes. Incomplete sequencing was indicated by rarefaction of sorted-subset datasets, despite the large sequencing depth.

As to this clone: Which antigen it targets is not known. No base-level quality is on record; no much larger clone is a single base apart.

TCR CDR3 regions were amplified from genomic DNA by multiplex PCR using the deep immunoSEQ assay. Extracted genomic DNA from each cell subset was spread evenly across all wells of several immunoSEQ 96-well plates, with each plate serving as a replicate. For sorted subsets, 200 to 250 ng of genomic DNA, equivalent to 30,000 or so T cell genomes, went into each replicate PCR. The purified libraries were quantified using a Qubit 3.0 fluorometer, sized with a Bioanalyzer 2100, and then quantified again using the KAPA Library Quantification kit. Every immunoSEQ 96-well plate was sequenced on a dedicated single-read 150-cycle Illumina NextSeq 550 flow cell. On the study's bioinformatics: Because the immunoSEQ output included only junctional sequences and no quality scores, the filtering could not be the same as the filtering used for full-length reads. Sequences were annotated with PyIR, a Python wrapper for IgBLAST v1.9, using IMGT germline references to assign V/J genes and CDR3. Reads with weak V/J assignments (E-value above 1e-6), missing CDR3, stop codons, out-of-frame junctions, or ambiguous translated residues were removed. V3J clonotypes were defined by identical inferred V gene, J gene, and CDR3 amino acid sequence. Percentage overlap between repertoires was calculated by dividing the number of shared unique clonotypes by the size of the smaller repertoire. Three approaches were used to assess repertoire richness: RTK rarefaction, the Chao1 estimator, and Recon v2.1 estimates of unobserved clonotypes. Generation probabilities were computed with OLGA for all TCRbeta clonotypes obtained by the gDNA method from four donors. TCRdb holds this immuneACCESS table with in-frame rearrangements only. Some clones are missing; in checked studies, unresolved V genes explain under half, and the rest has no known cause. The V and J calls and the clone size are those of that table, but D and trimming were determined from the DNA. The sample table contains millions of clones; only one count was recorded for 90% to 95% of them. About 0.13% of the sample comes from the top ten.

V ends up 3 bases short and J 3 bases short, with an unmatched junction base count of 6. CDR1 ENHRY and CDR2 SYGVKD are derived from the germline V gene. Counted from cysteine to phenylalanine, this CDR3 has 15 amino acids. The DNA shown is the 45-base CDR3, in frame from base 1. Donors were healthy HIV-negative adults with no recently reported acute infections or vaccinations. Only Caucasian adults living in Nashville, Tennessee, USA were represented among the donors. CD4+ T cells were enriched by magnetic negative selection, after which naive cells were positively selected on CD45RA and the negative fraction was taken as the memory subset. Blood was obtained by leukapheresis, after which PBMCs were separated by Ficoll-Histopaque density gradient centrifugation and cryopreserved in liquid nitrogen vapor phase. Analytical flow cytometry was used to check the purity and quantity of every magnetically sorted T cell population. Genomic DNA was isolated from each sorted fraction and quantified by UV absorbance on a Nanodrop 2000c.

The clonotype comes from a man aged 18 to 29 in good health. Rearrangement joined TRBV10-3 to TRBJ1-1; 8 nucleotides in the junction match TRBD1. Sequencing was performed on naive CD4+ T cells sorted from blood. The meaning of the sample's cell subset or site label: CD45RA+ positively selected. The CDR3 reads as follows: CAISEGDRGDTEAFF. DNA sequence: TGTGCCATCAGTGAAGGAGACAGGGGAGACACTGAAGCTTTCTTT.